These T cell receptor beta chains were read from a single sample in a study of CD8+ T cells in alopecia areata. TCRdb's table, derived via immunoSEQ multiplex PCR, lists solely in-frame clones and lacks some. The sample includes approximately 200,000 clones, roughly 60% of them seen just once. The specimen was CD4+ T cells sorted from blood, collected at week 24, from a patient treated with tofacitinib. These receptors all come from a human donor with alopecia areata. Both conserved end residues are part of each CDR3. A D gene is named only where the DNA matches it firmly. For some rows the clone size is stated as once, few or many, or as a class when expanded; others skip it.

cdr3_nt	cdr3_aa	d_call	clone_size	v_call	j_call	cdr3_length
TGTGCCAGCACCTCCTGTCCATCCTTC	CASTSCPSF	NA	NA	TRBV25-1	TRBJ2-7	9
TGTGCCAGCAGCAACTTCGACAGGGAGAACACTGAAGCTTTCTTT	CASSNFDRENTEAFF	TRBD1	NA	TRBV5-6	TRBJ1-1	15
TGTGCCAGTAGTATGGTGAACACCGGGGAGCTGTTTTTT	CASSMVNTGELFF	NA	few	TRBV19	TRBJ2-2	13
TGTGCCAGCAGCTTACTGCGGGAGGGAATCAAGCAGTACTTC	CASSLLREGIKQYF	TRBD2	NA	TRBV5-6	TRBJ2-7	14
TGTGCCTGGGTCGCTGGCGAGAACTACGAGCAGTACTTC	CAWVAGENYEQYF	NA	NA	TRBV30	TRBJ2-7	13
TGTGCCATCCGAGGGGACAGGGGTTCGTTTGGCTACACCTTC	CAIRGDRGSFGYTF	TRBD1	few	TRBV6-5	TRBJ1-2	14
TGTGCCAGCAGCTTAGCGGGGAGCAATCAGCCCCAGCATTTT	CASSLAGSNQPQHF	NA	NA	TRBV7-2	TRBJ1-5	14
TGTGCCAGCACTGGAACTAGCTCTGGGGCCAACGTCCTGACTTTC	CASTGTSSGANVLTF	NA	few	TRBV6-6	TRBJ2-6	15
TGTGCCAGTAACCCCGCTAATCTAGATACGCAGTATTTT	CASNPANLDTQYF	NA	NA	TRBV19	TRBJ2-3	13
TGTGCCAGCAGCGGTGACAGGGAGTACGCCGGGGAGCTGTTTTTT	CASSGDREYAGELFF	TRBD1	few	TRBV5-6	TRBJ2-2	15
TGTGCCAGCAGCTTAGTAGTGGGGGGGCTGGGTGAAGAGACCCAGTACTTC	CASSLVVGGLGEETQYF	NA	NA	TRBV7-2	TRBJ2-5	17
TGTGCCAGCAGCCAAAGGGACCCACAACACTATGGCTACACCTTC	CASSQRDPQHYGYTF	NA	NA	TRBV4-2	TRBJ1-2	15
TGTGCCAGCAGCCGTATGATACTAGCGGGAGGGACGGGGGAGACCCAGTACTTC	CASSRMILAGGTGETQYF	TRBD2	few	TRBV7-9	TRBJ2-5	18
TGCGCCAGCAGCCAAGATTTGGGTCAAGGCTACACCTTC	CASSQDLGQGYTF	NA	few	TRBV4-3	TRBJ1-2	13
TGTGCCAGCAGTTCGATCGGTACCTACGAGCAGTACTTC	CASSSIGTYEQYF	NA	NA	TRBV27	TRBJ2-7	13
TGTGCCACCTGGGCGACTAGCGGGTACTCCTACAATGAGCAGTTCTTC	CATWATSGYSYNEQFF	TRBD2	NA	TRBV10-3	TRBJ2-1	16
TGCGCCAGCAGCGAGGGGCCGGGCAATCAGCCCCAGCATTTT	CASSEGPGNQPQHF	NA	few	TRBV4-1	TRBJ1-5	14
TGTGCCAGCAGCTTAGTTGGACAGGGGTTCTACAATGAGCAGTTCTTC	CASSLVGQGFYNEQFF	TRBD1	NA	TRBV7-9	TRBJ2-1	16
TGCAGCGTTGAAGGCCGGGGACAGGGCCCTGGCTACACCTTC	CSVEGRGQGPGYTF	TRBD1	few	TRBV29-1	TRBJ1-2	14
TGTGCCAGCAGTTTAACCTACGAGCAGTACTTC	CASSLTYEQYF	NA	once	TRBV27	TRBJ2-7	11
TGTGCCATCAGACGAGACAGCTACGAGCAGTACTTC	CAIRRDSYEQYF	NA	NA	TRBV10-3	TRBJ2-7	12
TGTGCCAGCAGTAAGGGAATCTCCTACAATGAGCAGTTCTTC	CASSKGISYNEQFF	NA	NA	TRBV27	TRBJ2-1	14
TGTGCCAGTAGAGATCACAATGAGCAGTTCTTC	CASRDHNEQFF	NA	NA	TRBV19	TRBJ2-1	11
TGTGCCACCAGCGAACGGACTAGCTCCACCACAGATACGCAGTATTTT	CATSERTSSTTDTQYF	TRBD2	NA	TRBV15	TRBJ2-3	16
TGCAGCGTGATAGACAGTAACACTGAAGCTTTCTTT	CSVIDSNTEAFF	NA	NA	TRBV29-1	TRBJ1-1	12
TGCGCCAGCAGCGCCTCTAGCACAGATACGCAGTATTTT	CASSASSTDTQYF	NA	NA	TRBV5-1	TRBJ2-3	13
TGCAGCGTTTTTGTGGCCCTTCAAGAGACCCAGTACTTC	CSVFVALQETQYF	NA	NA	TRBV29-1	TRBJ2-5	13